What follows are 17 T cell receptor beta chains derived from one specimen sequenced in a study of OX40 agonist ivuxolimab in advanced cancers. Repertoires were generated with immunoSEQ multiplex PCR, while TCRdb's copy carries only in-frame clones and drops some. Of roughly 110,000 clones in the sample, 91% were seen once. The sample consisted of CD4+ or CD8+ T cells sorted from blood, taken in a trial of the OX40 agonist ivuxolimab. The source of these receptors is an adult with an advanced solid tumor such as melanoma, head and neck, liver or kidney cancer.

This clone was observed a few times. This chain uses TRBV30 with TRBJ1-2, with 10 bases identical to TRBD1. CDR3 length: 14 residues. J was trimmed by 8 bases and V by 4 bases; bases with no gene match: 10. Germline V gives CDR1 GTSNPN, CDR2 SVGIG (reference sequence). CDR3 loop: CAWTTGGQPWGYTF. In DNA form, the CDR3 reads TGTGCCTGGACGACAGGGGGCCAACCCTGGGGCTACACCTTC.

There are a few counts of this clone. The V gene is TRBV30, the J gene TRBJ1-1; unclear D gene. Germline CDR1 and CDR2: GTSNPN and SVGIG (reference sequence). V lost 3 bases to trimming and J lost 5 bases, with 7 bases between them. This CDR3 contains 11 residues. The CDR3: CAWRRHTEAFF. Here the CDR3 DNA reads TGTGCCTGGAGACGGCATACTGAAGCTTTCTTT.

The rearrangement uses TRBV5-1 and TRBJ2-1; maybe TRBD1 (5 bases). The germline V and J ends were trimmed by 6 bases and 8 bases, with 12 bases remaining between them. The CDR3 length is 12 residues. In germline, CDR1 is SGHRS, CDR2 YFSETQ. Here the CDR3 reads CASTPGSHEQFF. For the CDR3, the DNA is TGCGCCAGCACTCCAGGGTCCCATGAGCAGTTCTTC.

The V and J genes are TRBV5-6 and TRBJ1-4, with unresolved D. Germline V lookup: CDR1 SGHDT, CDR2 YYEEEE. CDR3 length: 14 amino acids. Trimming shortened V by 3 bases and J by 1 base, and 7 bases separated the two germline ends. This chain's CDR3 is CASSYQITNEKLFF. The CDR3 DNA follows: TGTGCCAGCAGCTATCAGATAACTAATGAAAAACTGTTTTTT.

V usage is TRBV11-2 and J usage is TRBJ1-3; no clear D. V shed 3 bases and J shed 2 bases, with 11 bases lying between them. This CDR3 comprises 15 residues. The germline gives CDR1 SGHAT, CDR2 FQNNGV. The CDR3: CASSLSDGAGNTIYF. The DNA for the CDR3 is TGTGCCAGCAGCTTGTCGGACGGAGCTGGAAACACCATATATTTT.

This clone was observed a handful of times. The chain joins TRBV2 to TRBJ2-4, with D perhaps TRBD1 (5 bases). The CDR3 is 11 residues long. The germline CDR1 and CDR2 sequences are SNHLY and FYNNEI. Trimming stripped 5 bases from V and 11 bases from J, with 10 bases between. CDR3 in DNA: TGTGCCAGCAGTAGGGGCTACTTTCAGTACTTC. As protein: CASSRGYFQYF.

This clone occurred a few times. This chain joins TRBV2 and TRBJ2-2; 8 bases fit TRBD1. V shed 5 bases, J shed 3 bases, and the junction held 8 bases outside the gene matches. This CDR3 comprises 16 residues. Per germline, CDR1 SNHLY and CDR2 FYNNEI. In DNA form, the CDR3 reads TGTGCCAGCAGTTTTCCGGGACAGGTTTACACCGGGGAGCTGTTTTTT. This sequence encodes CASSFPGQVYTGELFF.

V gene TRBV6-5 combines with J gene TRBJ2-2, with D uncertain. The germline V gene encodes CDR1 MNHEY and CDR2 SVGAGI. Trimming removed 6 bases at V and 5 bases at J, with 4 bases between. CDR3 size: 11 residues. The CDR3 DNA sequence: TGTGCCAGCAGGGCTACCGGGGAGCTGTTTTTT. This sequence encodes CASRATGELFF.

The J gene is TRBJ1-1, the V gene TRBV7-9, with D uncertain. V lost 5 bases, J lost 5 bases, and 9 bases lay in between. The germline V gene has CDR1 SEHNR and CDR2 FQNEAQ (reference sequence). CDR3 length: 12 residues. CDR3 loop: CASSRGLTEAFF. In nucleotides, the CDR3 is TGTGCCAGCAGCCGCGGACTGACTGAAGCTTTCTTT.

CDR3 region: CASSKLNRGVSTGELFF. CDR3 in DNA: TGTGCCAGCAGTAAACTTAACAGAGGGGTCAGCACCGGGGAGCTGTTTTTT. This sequence joins TRBV7-9 and TRBJ2-2; tentatively, D is TRBD1 or TRBD2 (5 bases each). Trimming shortened V by 6 bases and J by 4 bases, and 21 bases separated the two germline ends. Germline loops: CDR1 SEHNR, CDR2 FQNEAQ (reference sequence). This CDR3 comprises 17 residues.

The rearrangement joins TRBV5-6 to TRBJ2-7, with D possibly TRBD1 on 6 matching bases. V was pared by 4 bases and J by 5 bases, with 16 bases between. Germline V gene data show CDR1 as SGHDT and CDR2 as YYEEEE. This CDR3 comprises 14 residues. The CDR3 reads CASSPTRDTHEQYF. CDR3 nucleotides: TGTGCCAGCAGCCCCACCAGGGACACCCACGAGCAGTACTTC.

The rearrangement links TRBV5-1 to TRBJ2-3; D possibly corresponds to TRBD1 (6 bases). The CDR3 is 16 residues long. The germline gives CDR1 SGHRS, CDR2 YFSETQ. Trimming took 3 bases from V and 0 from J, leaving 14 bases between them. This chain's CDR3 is CASSSDPQGSTDTQYF. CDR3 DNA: TGCGCCAGCAGCTCGGACCCCCAGGGGAGCACAGATACGCAGTATTTT.

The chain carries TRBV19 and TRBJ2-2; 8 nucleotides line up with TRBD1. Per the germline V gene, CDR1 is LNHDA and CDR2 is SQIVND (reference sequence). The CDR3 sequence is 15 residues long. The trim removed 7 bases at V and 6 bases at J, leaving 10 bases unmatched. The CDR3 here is CASNDWTGRAGELFF. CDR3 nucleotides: TGTGCCAGTAACGATTGGACAGGGCGGGCCGGGGAGCTGTTTTTT.

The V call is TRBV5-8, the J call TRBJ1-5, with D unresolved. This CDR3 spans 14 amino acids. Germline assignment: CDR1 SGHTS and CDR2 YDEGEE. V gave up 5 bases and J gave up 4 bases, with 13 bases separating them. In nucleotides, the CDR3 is TGTGCCAGCAGGGAAGAGGGTGGGAATCAGCCCCAGCATTTT. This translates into CASREEGGNQPQHF.

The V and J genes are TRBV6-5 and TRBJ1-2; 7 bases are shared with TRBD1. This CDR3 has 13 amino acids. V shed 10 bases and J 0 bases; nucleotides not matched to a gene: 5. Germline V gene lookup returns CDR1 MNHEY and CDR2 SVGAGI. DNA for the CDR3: TGTGCCACCAGCGGGACAGCTAACTATGGCTACACCTTC. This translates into CATSGTANYGYTF.

The CDR3 DNA is TGTGCCAGCAGCCTCTACAAGGGGATGAACACTGAAGCTTTCTTT. It codes for CASSLYKGMNTEAFF. The chain carries TRBV7-2 and TRBJ1-1, with D tentatively TRBD1 (5 bases). CDR1 SGHTA and CDR2 FQGNSA come from the germline V gene. CDR3 size: 15 residues. Trimming removed 5 bases from V and 0 bases from J, with 13 bases in between.

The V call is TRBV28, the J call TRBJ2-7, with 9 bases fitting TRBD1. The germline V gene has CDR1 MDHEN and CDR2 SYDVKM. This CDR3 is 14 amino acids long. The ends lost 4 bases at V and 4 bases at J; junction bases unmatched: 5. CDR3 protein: CASSSWDREYEQYF. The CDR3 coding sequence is TGTGCCAGCAGTTCCTGGGACAGGGAATACGAGCAGTACTTC.